These 10 T cell receptor beta chains were sequenced from one sample in a study of T cells in Graves' hyperthyroidism and ophthalmopathy. Amplified regions were TCR beta CDR3 sequences from RNA transcripts. In the first-round RT-PCR of the TCR CDR3, the HTBI primer set was used. TCRdb reanalysed the multiplex PCR reads using MiXCR and keeps one entry per CDR3 protein. The table lists under 300,000 distinct CDR3 sequences, approximately 13% of them singletons. The specimen sequenced was blood. The receptors were gathered from a woman in her 40s with Graves' hyperthyroidism.

This clonotype was recorded at least ten times. V is TRBV7-8 and J is TRBJ2-5; the D is unclear. The CDR3 contains 14 residues. Trimming left V 5 bases short and J 4 bases short, with 14 bases between. The germline V gene encodes CDR1 SGHVS and CDR2 FQNEAQ. The CDR3 DNA is TGTGCCAGCAGCGTCGGTGAACCGGGAGAGACCCAGTACTTC. It is translated as CASSVGEPGETQYF.

This clonotype was found a few times. The chain joins TRBV19 to TRBJ1-5; tentative D call: TRBD1 (5 bases). The CDR3 sequence is 16 residues long. V was cut by 7 bases and J by 0 bases, with 16 bases left in between. Germline V gene sequence: CDR1 LNHDA, CDR2 SQIVND (reference sequence). The CDR3 sequence is CASKGRRTHSNQPQHF. The CDR3 nucleotides are TGTGCCAGTAAGGGGCGCAGGACCCATAGCAATCAGCCCCAGCATTTT.

The chain recombines TRBV5-4 with TRBJ1-1; D not certain. The CDR3 totals 14 residues. Germline-derived CDR1 and CDR2 are SGHNT and YYREEE (reference sequence). Trimming removed 1 base from V and 4 bases from J, with 11 bases in between. This chain's CDR3 is CASSLNPVSTEAFF. In DNA, the CDR3 is TGTGCCAGCAGCTTGAATCCGGTGAGCACTGAAGCTTTCTTT. The full variable domain, with the rest looked up from reference TRBV5-4 and TRBJ1-1, is ETGVTQSPTHLIKTRGQQVTLRCSSQSGHNTVSWYQQALGQGPQFIFQYYREEENGRGNFPPRFSGLQFPNYSSELNVNALELDDSALYLCASSLNPVSTEAFFGQGTRLTVV.

This clonotype occurred many times. CDR3 region: CASGVGRRDEQFF. The CDR3 DNA reads as TGTGCCAGCGGGGTCGGTCGACGGGATGAGCAGTTCTTC. The J gene is TRBJ2-1, the V gene TRBV2; D is uncertain. There are 13 residues in the CDR3. CDR1 and CDR2 from the germline V gene are SNHLY and FYNNEI. The V gene lost 8 bases and the J gene lost 8 bases, with 16 bases spanning the gap.

As to this clonotype: This may be a read error: a much more frequent sequence differs by one nucleotide. The V and J genes are TRBV28 and TRBJ1-4; D not certain. The germline CDR1 and CDR2 sequences are MDHEN and SYDVKM. The CDR3 has 11 amino acids. CDR3 sequence reads: CASSDNEKLSF. DNA for the CDR3: TGTGCCAGCAGTGACAATGAAAAACTGTCTTTT.

The J gene is TRBJ2-2, the V gene TRBV10-3, with D perhaps matching TRBD2 (5 bases). CDR1 ENHRY and CDR2 SYGVKD come from the germline V gene. V lost 8 bases, J lost 5 bases, and 12 bases lay in between. The CDR3 loop spans 13 amino acids. This CDR3 reads CAIGRHETGELFF. CDR3 nucleotides: TGTGCCATCGGGAGACATGAGACCGGGGAGCTGTTTTTT.

This clonotype was seen more than once but under ten times. This rearrangement joins TRBV7-3 to TRBJ2-1, with 14 bases that match TRBD2. The J segment lost 8 bases and the V segment lost 2 bases, leaving 8 bases of the junction unmatched. This CDR3 is built from 17 residues. Germline lookup yields CDR1 SGHTA and CDR2 FQGTGA. CDR3 sequence reads: CASSLAGTSGSRYEQFF. For the CDR3, the DNA is TGTGCCAGCAGCTTAGCGGGGACTAGCGGGAGTAGGTATGAGCAGTTCTTC. Full variable domain (remainder filled in from reference TRBV7-3 and TRBJ2-1): GAGVSQTPSNKVTEKGKYVELRCDPISGHTALYWYRQSLGQGPEFLIYFQGTGAADDSGLPNDRFFAVRPEGSVSTLKIQRTERGDSAVYLCASSLAGTSGSRYEQFFGPGTRLTVL.

The chain joins TRBV4-2 to TRBJ2-1; 7 nucleotides line up with TRBD2. The length of the CDR3 is 17 residues. Germline V lookup: CDR1 LGHNA, CDR2 YNFKEQ. V lost 0 bases to trimming and J lost 4 bases; unmatched junction nucleotides: 9. The CDR3 sequence is CASSQDSTAGRYNEQFF. The CDR3 DNA reads as TGTGCCAGCAGCCAAGATTCTACAGCGGGGAGGTACAATGAGCAGTTCTTC.

This clonotype was seen more than once but under ten times. V and J are TRBV19 and TRBJ2-2, with TRBD2 matching over 8 bases. Germline loops: CDR1 LNHDA, CDR2 SQIVND (reference sequence). CDR3 length: 16 amino acids. With V trimmed by 7 bases and J by 4 bases, 11 bases remained unmatched. CDR3 bases: TGTGCCAGTACTCGGGTAGCGGGGATTCTCACCGGGGAGCTGTTTTTT. Amino acids: CASTRVAGILTGELFF.

This clonotype showed up many times. For the CDR3, the DNA is TGTGCCAGCAGTACCGGGACAGGGGCGTCTGGCTACACCTTC. Its translation is CASSTGTGASGYTF. V usage is TRBV5-6 and J usage is TRBJ1-2; 10 bases map to TRBD1. Per germline, CDR1 SGHDT and CDR2 YYEEEE. The CDR3 runs 14 residues. With 5 bases clipped from V and 7 bases from J, the junction kept 8 bases outside the gene matches.